Below, 20 T cell receptor beta chains from the same sample are listed, as sequenced in a study of PD-L1 blockade in urothelial cancer. As for time point: pretreatment peripheral blood. Produced via immunoSEQ multiplex PCR; TCRdb's table is partial and in-frame only. Found here are tens of thousands of clones, roughly nine tenths of them singletons; the top ten hold approximately 4.5%. The sequenced sample was PBMCs, obtained around atezolizumab (anti-PD-L1) treatment. Receptors originate from a man between 65 and 79 years old with urothelial cancer.

Written as DNA, the CDR3 is TGTGCCACAGGAACAGGGGCCGGCACAGATACGCAGTATTTT. Protein sequence: CATGTGAGTDTQYF. This chain joins TRBV9 and TRBJ2-3; TRBD1 matches 7 bases. The CDR3 loop spans 14 amino acids. Germline-derived CDR1 and CDR2 are SGDLS and YYNGEE. The V and J ends lost 9 bases and 1 base, in that order; junction bases with no gene match: 8.

The rearrangement uses TRBV28 and TRBJ1-5, with 8 bases aligning to TRBD1. There are 18 residues in the CDR3. Germline V gene lookup returns CDR1 MDHEN and CDR2 SYDVKM. After removal of 0 bases from V and 2 bases from J, the junction contained 9 bases not matched to a gene. Here the CDR3 reads CASSLWFQDRVGNQPQHF. The DNA of the CDR3 is TGTGCCAGCAGTTTATGGTTTCAGGACAGGGTCGGCAATCAGCCCCAGCATTTT.

The V and J genes are TRBV29-1 and TRBJ1-1; 9 bases agree with TRBD1. The CDR3 loop spans 13 amino acids. Germline V gene data show CDR1 as SQVTM and CDR2 as ANQGSEA. V was clipped by 7 bases and J by 3 bases; unmatched bases: 6. CDR3 sequence reads: CSAETGGYTEAFF. The CDR3, as DNA: TGCAGCGCCGAGACAGGGGGTTACACTGAAGCTTTCTTT.

V usage is TRBV19 and J usage is TRBJ2-1; TRBD2 aligns across 14 bases. Germline V gives CDR1 LNHDA, CDR2 SQIVND (reference sequence). V was clipped by 3 bases and J by 9 bases; unmatched bases: 4. The CDR3 consists of 15 residues. Here the CDR3 reads CASSMMTSGRAEQFF. CDR3 DNA: TGTGCCAGTAGTATGATGACTAGCGGGAGGGCTGAGCAGTTCTTC.

The chain couples TRBV2 to TRBJ2-4, with 10 bases lining up with TRBD2. Looked up from germline, CDR1 is SNHLY and CDR2 is FYNNEI. CDR3 length equals 19 residues. After removal of 0 bases from V and 3 bases from J, the junction contained 11 bases not matched to a gene. In nucleotides, the CDR3 is TGTGCCAGCAGTGAAGCGCCTCGGGCTAGCGGGAGTTACAAAAACATTCAGTACTTC. It is translated as CASSEAPRASGSYKNIQYF.

The chain recombines TRBV14 with TRBJ2-7; D uncertain. Trimming left V 3 bases short and J 3 bases short, with 12 bases between. The CDR3 is 14 residues long. The germline V gene has CDR1 SGHDN and CDR2 FVKESK. The CDR3 DNA sequence: TGTGCCAGCAGCCAGGGCAGCCGTGACTACGAGCAGTACTTC. Protein: CASSQGSRDYEQYF.

The CDR3 protein is CASSGGATDTQYF. CDR3 bases: TGTGCCAGCAGTGGAGGAGCCACAGATACGCAGTATTTT. The chain has TRBV2 and TRBJ2-3; D is unresolved. V lost 4 bases to trimming and J lost 2 bases, with 7 bases between them. Germline CDR1 and CDR2: SNHLY and FYNNEI. The CDR3 sequence is 13 residues long.

The chain has TRBV5-4 and TRBJ1-4, with D perhaps matching TRBD1 (5 bases). The CDR3 loop spans 14 amino acids. V was shortened by 0 bases and J by 7 bases, with 10 bases between the two germline ends. Germline V gene data show CDR1 as SGHNT and CDR2 as YYREEE (reference sequence). The CDR3 DNA follows: TGTGCCAGCAGCTTGGGATGGAGGGGTGAAAAACTGTTTTTT. This translates into CASSLGWRGEKLFF.

The chain couples TRBV7-9 to TRBJ1-2, with 7 positions matching TRBD1. Germline lookup yields CDR1 SEHNR and CDR2 FQNEAQ (reference sequence). Trimming took 4 bases from V and 8 from J; bases not matched to a gene: 4. The CDR3 is 12 amino acids. The CDR3: CASSSGGGGYTF. The CDR3 nucleotides are TGTGCCAGCAGCTCAGGGGGAGGCGGCTACACCTTC.

J is TRBJ1-3 and V is TRBV9; no definite D call. Germline-derived CDR1 and CDR2 are SGDLS and YYNGEE. CDR3 size: 15 residues. V was trimmed by 4 bases and J by 3 bases, leaving 14 bases between them. The CDR3 loop is CASSYIEGIGNTIYF. The CDR3 DNA reads TGTGCCAGCAGCTACATCGAGGGAATTGGAAACACCATATATTTT.

There are a few counts of this clone. The genes are TRBV27 and TRBJ2-5; 7 nucleotides agree with TRBD1. The CDR3 extends over 17 amino acids. The ends lost 3 bases at V and 5 bases at J; junction bases unmatched: 15. Germline lookup yields CDR1 MNHEY and CDR2 SMNVEV (reference sequence). CDR3 residues: CASSFASMDRRPETQYF. Written as DNA, the CDR3 is TGTGCCAGCAGTTTTGCCTCCATGGACAGGCGGCCGGAGACCCAGTACTTC.

The chain combines TRBV4-1 with TRBJ2-7; 7 bases align to TRBD1. With 3 bases clipped from V and 2 bases from J, the junction kept 10 bases outside the gene matches. This CDR3 is 16 amino acids long. CDR1 is MGHRA and CDR2 is YSYEKL in the germline V gene. The CDR3 DNA follows: TGCGCCAGCAGCCACCCCCACGGACAGGATACCTACGAGCAGTACTTC. It encodes CASSHPHGQDTYEQYF.

The DNA of the CDR3 is TGTGCCAGCAGCACCCGACAGGCAGGTGAGCAGTTCTTC. It encodes CASSTRQAGEQFF. The gene calls are TRBV7-3 and TRBJ2-1; tentatively, D is TRBD1 (6 bases). Per germline, CDR1 SGHTA and CDR2 FQGTGA. The CDR3 runs to 13 residues. Deletions cut 5 bases from V and 9 bases from J, with 14 bases between.

A remark on this clone: With a much larger clone just one base away, this may be a read error. The rearrangement joins TRBV6-1 to TRBJ1-4, with 9 bases matching TRBD1. Germline CDR1 MNHNS, CDR2 SASEGT. V shed 10 bases, J shed 9 bases, and the junction held 12 bases outside the gene matches. The CDR3 runs 14 residues. The CDR3 sequence is CAITPGQGEKKLFF. The CDR3 DNA reads as TGTGCCATTACCCCGGGACAGGGCGAGAAAAAACTGTTTTTT.

The V and J genes are TRBV7-2 and TRBJ2-7, with D unresolved. Germline V gene sequence: CDR1 SGHTA, CDR2 FQGNSA. V lost 0 bases, J lost 7 bases, and 7 bases lay in between. This CDR3 has 12 residues. The CDR3 DNA sequence: TGTGCCAGCAGCTTAGCGCCAGGTGAGCAGTACTTC. Protein product: CASSLAPGEQYF.

The V call is TRBV5-4, the J call TRBJ1-2; perhaps TRBD1 as D (6 bases). CDR3 length equals 15 residues. The germline V gene encodes CDR1 SGHNT and CDR2 YYREEE (reference sequence). The V end lost 4 bases, the J end lost 4 bases, and 17 bases lay between the germline ends. CDR3 amino acids: CASSLDRYAIYGYTF. The CDR3 DNA reads TGTGCCAGCAGCCTGGACAGATATGCGATCTATGGCTACACCTTC.

The rearrangement joins TRBV5-8 to TRBJ1-4, with 11 bases fitting TRBD1. Germline V gene sequence: CDR1 SGHTS, CDR2 YDEGEE. CDR3 length equals 16 residues. With V trimmed by 5 bases and J by 6 bases, 9 bases remained unmatched. The DNA of the CDR3 is TGTGCCAGCAGGGCAGGACAGGGGGCCCGGGATGAAAAACTGTTTTTT. It encodes CASRAGQGARDEKLFF.

Written as DNA, the CDR3 is TGTGCCAGCAGTCCTACAGGCGATGAGCAGTTCTTC. This translates into CASSPTGDEQFF. The chain is built from TRBV28 and TRBJ2-1; D might be TRBD1 (5 bases). This CDR3 has 12 residues. Trimming took 5 bases from V and 8 from J, leaving 10 bases between them. Germline values: CDR1 MDHEN, CDR2 SYDVKM.

A single count supports this clone. This chain uses TRBV14 with TRBJ2-1; D may be TRBD1 (5 bases). With 0 bases removed from V and 3 bases from J, the gap between germline ends came to 36 bases. The CDR3 has 24 residues. Germline CDR1 and CDR2: SGHDN and FVKESK. The CDR3 sequence is CASSQDFLGTGAGQGKWGYNEQFF. Written as DNA, the CDR3 is TGTGCCAGCAGCCAAGATTTTCTTGGTACTGGGGCCGGTCAGGGCAAGTGGGGCTACAATGAGCAGTTCTTC.

The chain joins TRBV5-8 to TRBJ2-2, with TRBD2 as a possible D gene (5 bases). CDR3 length: 17 residues. Germline CDR1 reads SGHTS; CDR2 reads YDEGEE. The V and J ends lost 2 bases and 1 base respectively, with 15 bases between them. CDR3 sequence (DNA): TGTGCCAGCAGCTTACCAGGAACTAGTCGGAACACCGGGGAGCTGTTTTTT. Translating gives CASSLPGTSRNTGELFF.